The 25 T cell receptor beta chains below come from one sample, sequenced in a study of cytomegalovirus exposure and HLA in healthy donors. A multiplex PCR was run with 60 Vbeta primers and 13 Jbeta primers. The assay was immunoSEQ multiplex PCR, and TCRdb's table has in-frame clones only and misses some. This table has around 170,000 clones, roughly 75% appearing once. Sequenced sample: PBMCs. These receptors were obtained from a woman aged 50 to 60 in good health and CMV-seropositive.

This clone was seen more than once but under ten times. The chain uses TRBV10-3 and TRBJ2-4; 7 nucleotides match TRBD1. Germline CDR1 ENHRY, CDR2 SYGVKD. The length of the CDR3 is 16 residues. J lost 1 base, V lost 6 bases, and 9 bases had no gene match. The CDR3 nucleotides are TGTGCCATCAGGCCTGGGACAGTCGGGGCCAAAAACATTCAGTACTTC. Its translation: CAIRPGTVGAKNIQYF.

This chain connects TRBV7-6 to TRBJ2-7, with TRBD1 matching over 7 bases. V trimming: 5 bases; J trimming: 0 bases; junction bases outside the gene matches: 10. This CDR3 is 16 amino acids long. Germline V gene data show CDR1 as SGHVS and CDR2 as FNYEAQ. CDR3 loop: CASSPRQGRNSYEQYF. CDR3 nucleotide sequence: TGTGCCAGCAGCCCTAGACAGGGACGGAACTCCTACGAGCAGTACTTC.

V usage is TRBV5-1 and J usage is TRBJ2-2; possible D gene TRBD2, 6 bases. CDR3 length equals 15 residues. CDR1 is SGHRS, CDR2 YFSETQ, per germline. V was cut by 4 bases and J by 6 bases, with 16 bases left in between. The CDR3: CASSKWAGRAGELFF. The CDR3 DNA is TGCGCCAGCAGCAAGTGGGCGGGAAGGGCCGGGGAGCTGTTTTTT.

V gene TRBV2 combines with J gene TRBJ1-6; the D gene is possibly TRBD1 (6 bases). Germline-derived CDR1 and CDR2 are SNHLY and FYNNEI. V shed 8 bases and J shed 6 bases, with 14 bases lying between them. The CDR3 is 14 amino acids. As DNA, the CDR3 is TGTGCCAGCGGGGGGGTACAGGGTAATTCACCCCTCCACTTT. Translation gives CASGGVQGNSPLHF. Full variable domain (outside the CDR3, taken from reference TRBV2 and TRBJ1-6): EPEVTQTPSHQVTQMGQEVILRCVPISNHLYFYWYRQILGQKVEFLVSFYNNEISEKSEIFDDQFSVERPDGSNFTLKIRSTKLEDSAMYFCASGGVQGNSPLHFGNGTRLTVT.

The J gene is TRBJ1-1, the V gene TRBV6-5; D is undetermined. V lost 6 bases to trimming and J lost 8 bases, with 13 bases between them. Per the germline V gene, CDR1 is MNHEY and CDR2 is SVGAGI. The CDR3 sequence is 12 residues long. Here the CDR3 reads CASRNPLGEAFF. The CDR3 DNA sequence: TGTGCCAGCAGGAATCCACTCGGGGAAGCTTTCTTT.

This clone has a handful of counts. This chain connects TRBV28 to TRBJ2-7, with a possible D match to TRBD2 (5 bases). From germline, CDR1 is MDHEN and CDR2 SYDVKM. The germline V and J ends were trimmed by 3 bases and 2 bases, with 14 bases remaining between them. The CDR3 is 15 residues long. CDR3 bases: TGTGCCAGCAGTTTGGACGGGATTAGGACCTACGAGCAGTACTTC. This codes for CASSLDGIRTYEQYF.

This chain uses TRBV19 with TRBJ1-5; no reliable D call. Germline V lookup: CDR1 LNHDA, CDR2 SQIVND (reference sequence). There are 17 residues in the CDR3. Between the trimmed V and J ends, which lost 5 bases and 1 base, there was a span of 18 bases. DNA for the CDR3: TGTGCCAGTAGTCCCCAGCCCCGGCGGGAGAGCAATCAGCCCCAGCATTTT. This sequence encodes CASSPQPRRESNQPQHF.

The V gene is TRBV14, the J gene TRBJ2-7, with TRBD1 as a possible D gene (5 bases). V was shortened by 1 base and J by 1 base, with 5 bases between the two germline ends. In germline, CDR1 is SGHDN, CDR2 FVKESK. The CDR3 runs 13 residues. CDR3 loop: CASSQGQSYEQYF. DNA for the CDR3: TGTGCCAGCAGCCAAGGACAGTCCTACGAGCAGTACTTC.

V is TRBV2 and J is TRBJ1-5; weak D call: TRBD1 (5 bases). This CDR3 is built from 14 residues. V was shortened by 5 bases and J by 6 bases, with 14 bases between the two germline ends. Germline CDR1 reads SNHLY; CDR2 reads FYNNEI. The DNA for the CDR3 is TGTGCCAGCAGTCTCCAGGGAAGGGTTCAGCCCCAGCATTTT. Protein product: CASSLQGRVQPQHF.

For the CDR3, the DNA is TGTGCCAGCAGCCAGGGGTTTTATGGCTACACCTTC. Residues: CASSQGFYGYTF. The V call is TRBV5-8, the J call TRBJ1-2; TRBD1 might be the D (6 bases). The CDR3 spans 12 residues. CDR1 is SGHTS, CDR2 YDEGEE, per germline. V lost 4 bases and J lost 5, with 9 bases in between.

The chain carries TRBV9 and TRBJ2-5; 8 bases agree with TRBD2. V shed 4 bases and J 2 bases; nucleotides not matched to a gene: 7. The CDR3 runs 15 residues. Germline loops: CDR1 SGDLS, CDR2 YYNGEE. The CDR3 DNA sequence: TGTGCCAGCAGCCACGGGGGGGCGTTACAAGAGACCCAGTACTTC. It yields the protein CASSHGGALQETQYF.

A remark on this clone: At one end, the junction sequence differs from germline, possibly due to a read error. V usage is TRBV19 and J usage is TRBJ1-3; D gene unclear. The CDR3 loop spans 8 amino acids. Per the germline V gene, CDR1 is LNHDA and CDR2 is SQIVND (reference sequence). CDR3 sequence: CASSIVFF. As DNA, the CDR3 is TGTGCCAGTAGTATAGTCTTCTTT.

The V gene is TRBV5-1, the J gene TRBJ1-2, with D hard to call. The length of the CDR3 is 13 residues. Germline V gene data show CDR1 as SGHRS and CDR2 as YFSETQ. With 1 base removed from V and 10 bases from J, the gap between germline ends came to 14 bases. This CDR3 is CASSLMVDGDYTF. In DNA, the CDR3 is TGCGCCAGCAGCTTGATGGTAGACGGAGACTACACCTTC. The full variable domain, its missing parts supplied by reference TRBV5-1 and TRBJ1-2, is KAGVTQTPRYLIKTRGQQVTLSCSPISGHRSVSWYQQTPGQGLQFLFEYFSETQRNKGNFPGRFSGRQFSNSRSEMNVSTLELGDSALYLCASSLMVDGDYTFGSGTRLTVV.

Only a few counts were recorded for this clone. The chain links TRBV7-8 to TRBJ2-2; 11 bases agree with TRBD1. V lost 4 bases, J lost 4 bases, and 14 bases stayed unmatched. Per the germline V gene, CDR1 is SGHVS and CDR2 is FQNEAQ. The CDR3 contains 19 residues. In DNA, the CDR3 is TGTGCCAGCAGCTCCAGGACAGGGGGCTTGCGGTATAGCACCGGGGAGCTGTTTTTT. Translation gives CASSSRTGGLRYSTGELFF. Variable domain in full (rest from reference TRBV7-8 and TRBJ2-2): GAGVSQSPRYKVAKRGQDVALRCDPISGHVSLFWYQQALGQGPEFLTYFQNEAQLDKSGLPSDRFFAERPEGSVSTLKIQRTQQEDSAVYLCASSSRTGGLRYSTGELFFGEGSRLTVL.

This clone came up once. A read error may account for a junction end that differs from germline. The V gene is TRBV7-9, the J gene TRBJ2-4, with TRBD2 as a possible D gene (6 bases). Germline CDR1 is SEHNR and CDR2 is FQNEAQ (reference sequence). CDR3 length: 16 residues. CDR3 sequence: CSSSFSPGEAKNIQYF. The CDR3, as DNA: TGTTCCAGCAGCTTTTCCCCGGGGGAAGCCAAAAACATTCAGTACTTC.

This rearrangement joins TRBV2 to TRBJ1-3; no definite D call. In germline, CDR1 is SNHLY, CDR2 FYNNEI. Trimming removed 4 bases at V and 10 bases at J, with 20 bases between. CDR3 length: 15 residues. The CDR3: CASSGEGGGRRTIYF. DNA for the CDR3: TGTGCCAGCAGTGGCGAGGGAGGAGGGAGAAGGACCATATATTTT.

This clone was observed a handful of times. The chain carries TRBV28 and TRBJ2-3, with D perhaps TRBD1 (6 bases). Looked up from germline, CDR1 is MDHEN and CDR2 is SYDVKM. Trimming left V 6 bases short and J 4 bases short, with 11 bases between. CDR3 length equals 13 residues. CDR3 protein: CASSLQGSDTQYF. The CDR3 DNA follows: TGTGCCAGCAGCTTACAGGGTTCAGATACGCAGTATTTT.

The J gene is TRBJ1-4, the V gene TRBV7-6; D might be TRBD1 (5 bases). The CDR3 is made up of 15 amino acids. Trimming took 5 bases from V and 7 from J, leaving 17 bases between them. CDR1 is SGHVS and CDR2 is FNYEAQ in the germline V gene. CDR3 nucleotide sequence: TGTGCCAGCAGCCATACGACAGTAAGCACTGAAAAACTGTTTTTT. Protein: CASSHTTVSTEKLFF.

The chain is built from TRBV4-2 and TRBJ2-5; D is perhaps TRBD1 (6 bases). The V end lost 3 bases, the J end lost 2 bases, and 19 bases lay between the germline ends. The CDR3 contains 17 residues. From germline, CDR1 is LGHNA and CDR2 YNFKEQ. This CDR3 is CASSHGGPQATQETQYF. The CDR3 region has the DNA TGTGCCAGCAGCCATGGGGGCCCACAAGCTACTCAAGAGACCCAGTACTTC.

The chain joins TRBV27 to TRBJ2-1; 14 nucleotides agree with TRBD2. The V gene's germline CDR1 is MNHEY and CDR2 SMNVEV (reference sequence). J lost 3 bases, V lost 5 bases, and 6 bases had no gene match. The CDR3 is made up of 17 amino acids. This CDR3 is CASSGLAGGRYYNEQFF. In nucleotides, the CDR3 is TGTGCCAGCAGTGGACTAGCGGGGGGCCGATACTACAATGAGCAGTTCTTC.

This clone was recorded a few times. The chain combines TRBV19 with TRBJ2-2; perhaps TRBD1 as D (6 bases). Germline V gene lookup returns CDR1 LNHDA and CDR2 SQIVND (reference sequence). The CDR3 runs 13 residues. V was trimmed by 6 bases and J by 3 bases, leaving 8 bases between them. The CDR3 reads CASSNRDTGELFF. The CDR3 nucleotides are TGTGCCAGTAGCAACAGGGACACCGGGGAGCTGTTTTTT.

V gene TRBV5-1 combines with J gene TRBJ1-3; 7 bases match TRBD1. V lost 4 bases, J lost 0 bases, and 7 bases stayed unmatched. Germline CDR1 reads SGHRS; CDR2 reads YFSETQ. This CDR3 comprises 16 residues. CDR3 coding DNA: TGCGCCAGCAGCCCGTTGCAGGGGGACTCTGGAAACACCATATATTTT. It encodes CASSPLQGDSGNTIYF.

This clone was detected a few times. CDR3 nucleotides: TGTGCCAGCAGCTTAGCCCCGGAGGGGACAGACGGAAACACCATATATTTT. Its protein is CASSLAPEGTDGNTIYF. The rearrangement joins TRBV11-2 to TRBJ1-3; TRBD1 agrees at 7 bases. Germline assignment: CDR1 SGHAT and CDR2 FQNNGV. This CDR3 is built from 17 residues. Trimming cost V 1 base and J 4 bases; bases outside gene matches: 10.

V gene TRBV19 combines with J gene TRBJ1-2; 10 positions match TRBD1. The CDR3 loop spans 18 amino acids. Looked up from germline, CDR1 is LNHDA and CDR2 is SQIVND (reference sequence). After removal of 6 bases from V and 0 bases from J, the junction contained 13 bases not matched to a gene. The CDR3 region is CASSGTGTGELANYGYTF. The CDR3 nucleotides are TGTGCCAGTAGCGGGACCGGGACAGGGGAATTGGCTAACTATGGCTACACCTTC.

This clone was picked up a small number of times. The rearrangement links TRBV11-2 to TRBJ1-1; 8 nucleotides match TRBD1. This CDR3 spans 13 amino acids. The germline V gene has CDR1 SGHAT and CDR2 FQNNGV. With V trimmed by 5 bases and J by 6 bases, 5 bases remained unmatched. For the CDR3, the DNA is TGTGCCAGCAGCCCAGACAGGGGCGCTGAAGCTTTCTTT. It translates to CASSPDRGAEAFF.